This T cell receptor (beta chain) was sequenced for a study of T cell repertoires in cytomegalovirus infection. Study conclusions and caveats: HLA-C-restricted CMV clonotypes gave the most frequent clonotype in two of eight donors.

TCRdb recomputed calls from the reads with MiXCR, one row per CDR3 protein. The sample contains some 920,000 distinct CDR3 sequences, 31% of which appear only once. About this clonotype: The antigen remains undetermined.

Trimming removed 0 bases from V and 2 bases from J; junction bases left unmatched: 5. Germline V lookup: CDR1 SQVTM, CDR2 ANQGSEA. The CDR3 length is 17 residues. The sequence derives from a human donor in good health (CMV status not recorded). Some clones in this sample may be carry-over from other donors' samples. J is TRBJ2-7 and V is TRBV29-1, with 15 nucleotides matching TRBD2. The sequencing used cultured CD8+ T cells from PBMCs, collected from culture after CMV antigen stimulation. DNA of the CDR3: TGCAGCGTTGAAGATCGGGGACTAGCGGGGGGTGCCTACGAGCAGTACTTC. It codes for CSVEDRGLAGGAYEQYF.